Listed below are T cell receptor beta chains from one sample, sequenced in a study of T cell responses to AZD1222 COVID-19 vaccine. Measured with immunoSEQ multiplex PCR; TCRdb has only the in-frame clones, and not every one. The data contain under 150,000 clones, 80% to 90% of them singletons. The source material was peripheral blood, sampled 28 days after the second AZD1222 dose. The origin of the receptors is an adult who received the AZD1222 COVID-19 vaccine. Each CDR3 is given with its conserved first and last residue. D genes are given only for firm matches. Size is omitted from some rows. Given values are once, few, many or a class for expanded clones.

d_call clone_size j_call v_call cdr3_nt cdr3_aa
TRBD2 NA TRBJ2-3 TRBV7-8 TGTGCCAGCATGAGCCGGGGGGGCACAGATACGCAGTATTTT CASMSRGGTDTQYF
NA few TRBJ1-1 TRBV6-5 TGTGCCAGCAGTACCATACCCGGGAACACTGAAGCTTTCTTT CASSTIPGNTEAFF
NA NA TRBJ2-7 TRBV7-9 TGTGCCAGCAGCTTAGCGTCAAGGGACCCGATAGCCGAGCAGTACTTC CASSLASRDPIAEQYF
TRBD2 NA TRBJ2-2 TRBV7-9 TGTGCCAGCAGCCGCCGGGGGGGCCCCGGGGAGCTGTTTTTT CASSRRGGPGELFF
TRBD1 NA TRBJ2-3 TRBV10-1 TGCGCCAGCAGTGAGGGACAGGGAGGTCTTGGCACAGATACGCAGTATTTT CASSEGQGGLGTDTQYF
NA NA TRBJ1-1 TRBV27 TGTGCCAGCAGTTTCACGGCGGGACGCTGGGCTTTCTTT CASSFTAGRWAFF
NA NA TRBJ2-3 TRBV12-5 TGTGCTAGTGGTTTTCCCGGACTTGGAACAGATACGCAGTATTTT CASGFPGLGTDTQYF
NA NA TRBJ1-1 TRBV2 TGTGCCAGCAGTGATGGGCAGGTGAACACTGAAGCTTTCTTT CASSDGQVNTEAFF
NA NA TRBJ1-4 TRBV7-2 TGTGCCAGCAGCCCAGCGAGATATAATGAAAAACTGTTTTTT CASSPARYNEKLFF
TRBD2 NA TRBJ2-1 TRBV6-5 TGTGCCAGCAACCGACTAGCGGGAGTTGAGCAGTTCTTC CASNRLAGVEQFF
TRBD1 NA TRBJ1-1 TRBV10-3 TGTGCCGTCCGGGACAGGGGGTCGAACACTGAAGCTTTCTTT CAVRDRGSNTEAFF
TRBD1 NA TRBJ1-6 TRBV2 TGTGCCAGCAGTGAAGGGGGACAGGGTTATAATTCACCCCTCCACTTT CASSEGGQGYNSPLHF
TRBD2 NA TRBJ2-1 TRBV18 TGTGCCAGCTCACGCCCGGGACTAGCGACTGATGAGCAGTTCTTC CASSRPGLATDEQFF
NA NA TRBJ2-1 TRBV11-2 TGTGCCAGCAGCCCGAGACCCTCCGGAGATGAGCAGTTCTTC CASSPRPSGDEQFF
NA NA TRBJ2-3 TRBV7-2 TGTGCCAGCAGCAAAAGGGTTTTCGCAGATACGCAGTATTTT CASSKRVFADTQYF
NA NA TRBJ2-2 TRBV3-1/TRBV3-2 TGTGCCAGCAGCCAAGATTGGGGGTACACCGGGGAGCTGTTTTTT CASSQDWGYTGELFF
TRBD2 NA TRBJ2-5 TRBV5-8 TGTGCCAGCAGCCGTAGGACTAGGGAGACCCAGTACTTC CASSRRTRETQYF
TRBD2 few TRBJ2-5 TRBV6-5 TGTGCCAGCAGGCCCGGGGGGGCAGGAGAGACCCAGTACTTC CASRPGGAGETQYF
NA NA TRBJ1-2 TRBV6-2/TRBV6-3 TGTGCCAGCAGTCTACACGGCAATGGCAACTATGGCTACACCTTC CASSLHGNGNYGYTF
TRBD2 NA TRBJ2-3 TRBV18 TGTGCCAGCTCATCCCAGCGGGAGGTATCAGATACGCAGTATTTT CASSSQREVSDTQYF
NA NA TRBJ1-5 TRBV19 TGTGCCAGTAGCCCGTCACGGGGGCTCAATCAGCCCCAGCATTTT CASSPSRGLNQPQHF
TRBD1 NA TRBJ1-4 TRBV29-1 TGCAGCGTCAGCGACAGGGGCGGTGAAAAACTGTTTTTT CSVSDRGGEKLFF
NA NA TRBJ1-2 TRBV5-6 TGTGCCAGCAGCTCGAACTATGGCTACACCTTC CASSSNYGYTF
TRBD1 NA TRBJ1-2 TRBV2 TGTGCCAGCAGGGACAGGGGAGTTGTTGGCTATGGCTACACCTTC CASRDRGVVGYGYTF
NA NA TRBJ2-1 TRBV3-1/TRBV3-2 TGTGCCAGCAGCCAAGATGGGACCTACAATGAGCAGTTCTTC CASSQDGTYNEQFF
TRBD2 NA TRBJ2-7 TRBV7-8 TGTGCCAGCAGCTCCTCGGGGGGAAACTCCTACGAGCAGTACTTC CASSSSGGNSYEQYF
NA NA TRBJ2-5 TRBV12-3/TRBV12-4 TGTGCCAGCAGTCGCCAAGAGACCCAGTACTTC CASSRQETQYF
NA NA TRBJ2-5 TRBV3-1/TRBV3-2 TGTGCCAGCAGCGCGGGAAGGGGGGGCGGGGAGACCCAGTACTTC CASSAGRGGGETQYF
TRBD1 NA TRBJ1-4 TRBV7-2 TGTGCCAGCAGCTCGAAGAAGGGGGCTGGCGAAAAACTGTTTTTT CASSSKKGAGEKLFF
NA NA TRBJ1-4 TRBV18 TGTGCCAGCTCACCACTGGGGTTGAGGGAAAAACTGTTTTTT CASSPLGLREKLFF
NA NA TRBJ1-6 TRBV27 TGTGCCAGCAGCCTCAGGCTTTTGAATTCACCCCTCCACTTT CASSLRLLNSPLHF
NA NA TRBJ1-1 TRBV29-1 TGCAGCGTTTCGCGGCTATCAATGAACACTGAAGCTTTCTTT CSVSRLSMNTEAFF
NA NA TRBJ2-1 TRBV10-3 TGTGCCATCAGTGAGGCAGATAATGAGCAGTTCTTC CAISEADNEQFF
NA NA TRBJ2-2 TRBV30 TGTGCCTGGAGTGTTGGGGGCGCGAACACCGGGGAGCTGTTTTTT CAWSVGGANTGELFF
NA once TRBJ1-2 TRBV5-6 TGTGCCAGCAGCTCGCGGGCTGTAGGGGACCGAGAATATGGCTACACCTTC CASSSRAVGDREYGYTF
NA NA TRBJ1-2 TRBV7-9 TGTGCCAGCTCCCAACGGGACACAATTAACTATGGCTACACCTTC CASSQRDTINYGYTF